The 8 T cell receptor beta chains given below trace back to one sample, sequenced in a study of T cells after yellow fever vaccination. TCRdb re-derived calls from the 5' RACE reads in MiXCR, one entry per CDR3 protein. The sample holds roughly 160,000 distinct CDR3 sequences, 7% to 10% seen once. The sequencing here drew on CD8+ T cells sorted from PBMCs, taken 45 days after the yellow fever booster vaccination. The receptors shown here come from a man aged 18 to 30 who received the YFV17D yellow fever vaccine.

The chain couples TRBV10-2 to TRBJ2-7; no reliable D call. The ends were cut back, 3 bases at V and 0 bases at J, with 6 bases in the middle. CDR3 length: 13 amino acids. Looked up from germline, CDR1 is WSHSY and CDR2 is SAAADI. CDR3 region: CASSESSSYEQYF. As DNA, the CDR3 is TGCGCCAGCAGTGAAAGTAGCTCCTACGAGCAGTACTTC.

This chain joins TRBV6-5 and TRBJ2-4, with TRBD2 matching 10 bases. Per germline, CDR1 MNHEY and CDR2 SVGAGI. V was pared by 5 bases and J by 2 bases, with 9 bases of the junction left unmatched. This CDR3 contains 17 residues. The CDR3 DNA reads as TGTGCCAGCAGTAGTCTCGGAGCGGGGGGGCCCAAAAACATTCAGTACTTC. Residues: CASSSLGAGGPKNIQYF.

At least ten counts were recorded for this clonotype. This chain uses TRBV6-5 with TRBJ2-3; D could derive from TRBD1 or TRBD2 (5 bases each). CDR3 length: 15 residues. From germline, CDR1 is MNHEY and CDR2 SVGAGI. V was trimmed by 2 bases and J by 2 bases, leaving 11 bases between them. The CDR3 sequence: CASSYRDGPTDTQYF. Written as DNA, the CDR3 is TGTGCCAGCAGTTACCGGGACGGACCCACAGATACGCAGTATTTT.

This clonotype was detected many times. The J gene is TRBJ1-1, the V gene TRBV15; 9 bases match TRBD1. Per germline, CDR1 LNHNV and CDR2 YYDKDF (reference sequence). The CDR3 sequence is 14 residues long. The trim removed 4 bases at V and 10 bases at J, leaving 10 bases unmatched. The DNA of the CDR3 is TGTGCCACCAGCACCGGACAGGGGATCTGGCGAGCTTTCTTT. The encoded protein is CATSTGQGIWRAFF.

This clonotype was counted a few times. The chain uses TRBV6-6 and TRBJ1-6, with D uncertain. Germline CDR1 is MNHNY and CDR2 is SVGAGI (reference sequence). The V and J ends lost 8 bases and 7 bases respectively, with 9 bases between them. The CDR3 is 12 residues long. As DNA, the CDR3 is TGTGCCAGCCGTCCAGTCAATTCACCCCTCCACTTT. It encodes CASRPVNSPLHF.

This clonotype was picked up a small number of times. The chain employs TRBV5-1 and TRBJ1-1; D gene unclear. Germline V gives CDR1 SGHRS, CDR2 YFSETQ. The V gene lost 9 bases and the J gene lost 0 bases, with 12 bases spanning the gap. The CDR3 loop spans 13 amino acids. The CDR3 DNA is TGCGCCACCACGGGCGGATTGAACACTGAAGCTTTCTTT. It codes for CATTGGLNTEAFF.

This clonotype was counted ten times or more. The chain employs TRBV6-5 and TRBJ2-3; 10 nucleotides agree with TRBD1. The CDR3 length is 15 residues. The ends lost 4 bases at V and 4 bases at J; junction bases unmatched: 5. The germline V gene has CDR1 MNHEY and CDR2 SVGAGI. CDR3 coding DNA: TGTGCCAGCAGTTCGACAGGGGGCAACGCAGATACGCAGTATTTT. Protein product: CASSSTGGNADTQYF.

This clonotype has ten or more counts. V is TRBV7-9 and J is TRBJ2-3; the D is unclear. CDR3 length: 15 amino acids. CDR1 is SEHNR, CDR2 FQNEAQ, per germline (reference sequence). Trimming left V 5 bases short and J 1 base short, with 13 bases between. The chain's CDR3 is CASSPISLGTDTQYF. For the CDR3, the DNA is TGTGCCAGCAGCCCCATCTCACTCGGCACAGATACGCAGTATTTT.